The 6 T cell receptor beta chains below all came from one sample that was sequenced in a study of shared clonotypes between healthy human individuals. Using immunoSEQ multiplex PCR, the repertoire was profiled, and TCRdb retains in-frame clones only, with some absent. The sample has 950,000 to 1,300,000 clones; about 80% are singletons. Sequencing was done on a sample of memory CD4+ T cells sorted from blood. Described subset: CD45RA-negative fraction. The receptors here all came from a man younger than 35 in good health.

V is TRBV9 and J is TRBJ2-1, with 13 nucleotides matching TRBD2. Trimming at V came to 0 bases and at J to 4 bases, leaving 4 bases not matched to a gene. This CDR3 region has 17 residues. Germline V gene sequence: CDR1 SGDLS, CDR2 YYNGEE. The CDR3 nucleotides are TGTGCCAGCAGCGTAGGGGGACTAGCGGGACCGTACAATGAGCAGTTCTTC. As protein: CASSVGGLAGPYNEQFF.

About this clone itself: Other DNA sequences within the sample encode an identical CDR3. Written as DNA, the CDR3 is TGTGCCAGCAGTGGTCAGGCTGGCACCGGGGAGCTGTTTTTT. Protein product: CASSGQAGTGELFF. This chain connects TRBV2 to TRBJ2-2; D not resolved. Trimming took off 4 bases at V and 4 bases at J, with 10 bases between the two ends. Germline CDR1 is SNHLY and CDR2 is FYNNEI. The CDR3 is made up of 14 amino acids. Drawing the rest from reference TRBV2 and TRBJ2-2, the complete variable domain is EPEVTQTPSHQVTQMGQEVILRCVPISNHLYFYWYRQILGQKVEFLVSFYNNEISEKSEIFDDQFSVERPDGSNFTLKIRSTKLEDSAMYFCASSGQAGTGELFFGEGSRLTVL.

The chain links TRBV6-4 to TRBJ2-3, with D perhaps matching TRBD1 (6 bases). V shed 5 bases and J shed 6 bases, with 9 bases lying between them. The CDR3 has 12 residues. Germline V gives CDR1 MRHNA, CDR2 SNTAGT. In nucleotides, the CDR3 is TGTGCCAGCAGTATAAGGGGGGATACGCAGTATTTT. It codes for CASSIRGDTQYF.

The V call is TRBV10-1, the J call TRBJ2-1; D possibly corresponds to TRBD2 (6 bases). The V gene's germline CDR1 is WNHNN and CDR2 SYGVQD (reference sequence). Trimming shortened V by 3 bases and J by 9 bases, and 9 bases separated the two germline ends. There are 12 residues in the CDR3. The DNA of the CDR3 is TGCGCCAGCAGTGACCCGGGACTTGAGCAGTTCTTC. Its translation is CASSDPGLEQFF.

Regarding this clone: This CDR3 is also generated by other DNA sequences in the sample. The chain combines TRBV5-1 with TRBJ2-7, with D perhaps given as TRBD1 or TRBD2 (5 bases each). V shed 3 bases and J shed 0 bases, with 10 bases lying between them. Germline V gene lookup returns CDR1 SGHRS and CDR2 YFSETQ. The CDR3 has 14 amino acids. Written as DNA, the CDR3 is TGCGCCAGCAGCTCGACCGGGACCTCCTACGAGCAGTACTTC. It translates to CASSSTGTSYEQYF.

This clone was recorded a few times. The chain carries TRBV27 and TRBJ1-1; TRBD1 agrees at 8 bases. CDR1 and CDR2 from the germline V gene are MNHEY and SMNVEV (reference sequence). Trimming took 6 bases from V and 1 from J; bases not matched to a gene: 7. The CDR3 spans 15 residues. CDR3 sequence: CASRAGQVRNTEAFF. The CDR3 DNA follows: TGTGCCAGCAGAGCGGGACAGGTCAGGAACACTGAAGCTTTCTTT.